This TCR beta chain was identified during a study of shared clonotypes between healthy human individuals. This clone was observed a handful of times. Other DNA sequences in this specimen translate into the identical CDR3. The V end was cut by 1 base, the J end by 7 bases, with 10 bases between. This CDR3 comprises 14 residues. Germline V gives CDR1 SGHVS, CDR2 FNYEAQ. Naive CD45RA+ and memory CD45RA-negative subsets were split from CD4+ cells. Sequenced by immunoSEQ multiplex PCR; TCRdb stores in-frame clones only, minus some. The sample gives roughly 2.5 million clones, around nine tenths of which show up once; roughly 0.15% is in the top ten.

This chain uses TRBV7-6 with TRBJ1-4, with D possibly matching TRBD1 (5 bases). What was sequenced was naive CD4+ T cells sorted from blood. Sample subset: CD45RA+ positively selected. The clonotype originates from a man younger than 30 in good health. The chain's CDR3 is CASSLGQGGEKLFF. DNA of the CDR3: TGTGCCAGCAGCTTAGGGCAGGGCGGTGAAAAACTGTTTTTT.